The TCR beta chain under discussion was sequenced for a study of cytomegalovirus exposure and HLA in healthy donors. Broader study findings: When analyzed later, the rates of TCR association showed variation by HLA locus, with DRB1 the most and HLA-C the fewest. V- and J-gene trimming in TCR beta was tied to a missense DCLRE1C variant by an analysis performed later. In a later analysis, productive TCRs from donors in an Asian-associated ancestry cluster reportedly carried fewer N-insertions than the cohort mean. TCR beta chains numbering some 150 were designated cytomegalovirus-associated.

V dropped 5 bases and J dropped 5; count of bases not matched to a gene: 5. Germline values: CDR1 SEHNR, CDR2 FQNEAQ (reference sequence). The CDR3 covers 13 residues. Worth noting for this clone: Its target is unknown.

Primers for the PCR totalled 60 Vbeta and 13 Jbeta. Generated by immunoSEQ multiplex PCR, the TCRdb table keeps only in-frame clones and is missing some. Counted here are about 160,000 clones, around four fifths occurring once; the ten biggest clones make up 6% to 8%. This chain connects TRBV7-9 to TRBJ2-7, with TRBD2 matching 8 bases. Sequenced: PBMCs. This receptor was identified in a male donor in good health and CMV-seropositive. The CDR3 sequence: CASSTMTSDEQYF. CDR3 DNA sequence: TGTGCCAGCAGCACTATGACTAGCGACGAGCAGTACTTC. Drawing the rest from reference TRBV7-9 and TRBJ2-7, the complete variable domain is DTGVSQNPRHKITKRGQNVTFRCDPISEHNRLYWYRQTLGQGPEFLTYFQNEAQLEKSRLLSDRFSAERPKGSFSTLEIQRTEQGDSAMYLCASSTMTSDEQYFGPGTRLTVT.